The clone carrying this TCR beta chain was observed a few times. Assay used: immunoSEQ multiplex PCR; TCRdb lists only in-frame clones, some missing. The repertoire includes some 200,000 clones, about four fifths of them detected once, and roughly 3% sits in the top ten. The source of the sample is a study of blood T cell repertoires in COVID-19. The V segment lost 5 bases and the J segment 9 bases; nucleotides outside the gene matches: 4. CDR1 is SNHLY and CDR2 is FYNNEI in the germline V gene. This CDR3 contains 14 residues. The specimen sequenced was peripheral blood. This TCR was sampled from a woman between 25 and 40 years old who had recovered from COVID-19. This chain uses TRBV2 with TRBJ2-1; 13 bases align to TRBD2. The chain's CDR3 is CASSRTSGSPEQFF. The CDR3, as DNA: TGTGCCAGCAGTAGGACTAGCGGGAGTCCTGAGCAGTTCTTC.